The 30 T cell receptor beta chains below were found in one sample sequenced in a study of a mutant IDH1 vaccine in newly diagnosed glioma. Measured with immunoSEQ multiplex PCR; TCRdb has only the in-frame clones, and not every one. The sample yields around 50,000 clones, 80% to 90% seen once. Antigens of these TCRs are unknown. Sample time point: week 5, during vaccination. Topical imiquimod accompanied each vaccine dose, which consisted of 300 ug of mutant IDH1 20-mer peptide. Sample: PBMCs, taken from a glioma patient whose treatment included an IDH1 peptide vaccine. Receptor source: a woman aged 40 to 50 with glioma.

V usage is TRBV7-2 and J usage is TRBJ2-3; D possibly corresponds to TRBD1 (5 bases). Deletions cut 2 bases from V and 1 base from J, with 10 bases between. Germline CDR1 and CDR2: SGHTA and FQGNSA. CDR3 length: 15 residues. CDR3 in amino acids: CASSLSQGRTDTQYF. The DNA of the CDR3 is TGTGCCAGCAGCTTATCCCAGGGTCGCACAGATACGCAGTATTTT.

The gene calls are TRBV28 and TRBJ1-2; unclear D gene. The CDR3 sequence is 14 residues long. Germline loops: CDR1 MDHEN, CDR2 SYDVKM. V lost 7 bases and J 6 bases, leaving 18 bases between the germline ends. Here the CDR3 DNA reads TGTGCCAGCACTTCCCTGGAGGGCGCCCATGGCTACACCTTC. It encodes CASTSLEGAHGYTF.

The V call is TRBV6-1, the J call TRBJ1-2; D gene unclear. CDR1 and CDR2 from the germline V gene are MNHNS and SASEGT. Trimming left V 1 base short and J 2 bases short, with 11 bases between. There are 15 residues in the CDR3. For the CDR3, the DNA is TGTGCCAGCAGTGAAGTAGGTGCGGTGAACTATGGCTACACCTTC. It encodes CASSEVGAVNYGYTF.

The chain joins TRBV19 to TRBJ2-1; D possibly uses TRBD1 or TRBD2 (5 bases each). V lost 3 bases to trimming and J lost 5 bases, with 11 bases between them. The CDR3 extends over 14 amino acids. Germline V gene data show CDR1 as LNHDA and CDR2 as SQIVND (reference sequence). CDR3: CASSIGDGDNEQFF. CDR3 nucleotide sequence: TGTGCCAGTAGTATTGGGGACGGTGACAATGAGCAGTTCTTC.

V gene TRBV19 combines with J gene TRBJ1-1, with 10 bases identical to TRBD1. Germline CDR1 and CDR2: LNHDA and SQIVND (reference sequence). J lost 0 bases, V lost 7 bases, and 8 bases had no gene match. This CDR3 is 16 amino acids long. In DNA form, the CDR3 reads TGTGCCAGTAACCTGGGACAGGGGTCCATGAACACTGAAGCTTTCTTT. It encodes CASNLGQGSMNTEAFF.

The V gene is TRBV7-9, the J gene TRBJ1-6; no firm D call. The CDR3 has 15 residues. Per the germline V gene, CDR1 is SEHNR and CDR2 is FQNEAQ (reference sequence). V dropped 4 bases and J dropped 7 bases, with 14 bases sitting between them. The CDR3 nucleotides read TGTGCCAGCAGCTCCTCCTCCAACGAGAATTCACCCCTCCACTTT. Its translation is CASSSSSNENSPLHF.

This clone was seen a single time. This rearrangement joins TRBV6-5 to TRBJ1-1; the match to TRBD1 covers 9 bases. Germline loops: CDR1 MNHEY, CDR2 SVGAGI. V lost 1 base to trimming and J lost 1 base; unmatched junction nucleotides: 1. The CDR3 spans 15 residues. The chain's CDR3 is CASSYLTGGNTEAFF. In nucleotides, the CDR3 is TGTGCCAGCAGTTACTTGACAGGGGGGAACACTGAAGCTTTCTTT.

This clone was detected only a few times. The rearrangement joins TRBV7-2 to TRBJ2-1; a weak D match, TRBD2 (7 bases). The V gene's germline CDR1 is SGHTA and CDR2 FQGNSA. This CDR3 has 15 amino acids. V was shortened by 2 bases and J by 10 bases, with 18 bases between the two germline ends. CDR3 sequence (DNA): TGTGCCAGCAGCTTACCCCCCGCGGGGGCAAGAGAGCAGTTCTTC. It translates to CASSLPPAGAREQFF.

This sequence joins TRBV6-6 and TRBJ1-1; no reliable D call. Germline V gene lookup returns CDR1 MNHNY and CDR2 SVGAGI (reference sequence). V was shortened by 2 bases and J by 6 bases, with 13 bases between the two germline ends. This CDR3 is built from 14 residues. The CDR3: CASSYRAREAEAFF. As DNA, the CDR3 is TGTGCCAGCAGTTACCGCGCCAGAGAGGCTGAAGCTTTCTTT.

CDR3 coding DNA: TGTGCCAGCTCACCCAAGGGGGGACAGGGTCTCTACGAGCAGTACTTC. Translating it yields CASSPKGGQGLYEQYF. The rearrangement uses TRBV18 and TRBJ2-7, with 9 bases aligning to TRBD1. Looked up from germline, CDR1 is KGHSH and CDR2 is LQKENI. The trim removed 3 bases at V and 3 bases at J, leaving 9 bases unmatched. This CDR3 has 16 residues.

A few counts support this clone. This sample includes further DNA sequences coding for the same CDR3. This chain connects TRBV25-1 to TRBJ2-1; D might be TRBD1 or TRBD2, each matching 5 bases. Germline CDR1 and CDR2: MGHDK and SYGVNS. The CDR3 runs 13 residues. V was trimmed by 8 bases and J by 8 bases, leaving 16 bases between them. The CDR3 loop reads CASGLLGTDEQFF. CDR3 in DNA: TGTGCCAGCGGCTTACTAGGGACGGATGAGCAGTTCTTC.

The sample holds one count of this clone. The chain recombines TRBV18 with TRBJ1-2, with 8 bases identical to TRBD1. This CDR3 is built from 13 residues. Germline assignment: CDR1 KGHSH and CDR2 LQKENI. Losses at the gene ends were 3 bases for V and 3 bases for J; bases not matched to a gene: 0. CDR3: CASSPDRDYGYTF. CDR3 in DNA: TGTGCCAGCTCACCGGACAGGGACTATGGCTACACCTTC.

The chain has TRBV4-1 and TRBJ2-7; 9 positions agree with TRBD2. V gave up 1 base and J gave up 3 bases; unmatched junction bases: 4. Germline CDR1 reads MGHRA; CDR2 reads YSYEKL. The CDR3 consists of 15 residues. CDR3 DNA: TGCGCCAGCAGCCAAGCTTGGACTAGCGACTACGAGCAGTACTTC. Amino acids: CASSQAWTSDYEQYF.

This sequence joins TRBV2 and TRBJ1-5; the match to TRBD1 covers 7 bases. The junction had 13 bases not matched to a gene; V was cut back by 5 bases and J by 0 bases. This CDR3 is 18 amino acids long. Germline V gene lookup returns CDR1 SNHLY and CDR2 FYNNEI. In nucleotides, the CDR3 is TGTGCCAGCAGTTTCTCCGGGACAGAGAACAATAGCAATCAGCCCCAGCATTTT. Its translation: CASSFSGTENNSNQPQHF. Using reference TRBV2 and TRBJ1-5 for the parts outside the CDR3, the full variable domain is EPEVTQTPSHQVTQMGQEVILRCVPISNHLYFYWYRQILGQKVEFLVSFYNNEISEKSEIFDDQFSVERPDGSNFTLKIRSTKLEDSAMYFCASSFSGTENNSNQPQHFGDGTRLSIL.

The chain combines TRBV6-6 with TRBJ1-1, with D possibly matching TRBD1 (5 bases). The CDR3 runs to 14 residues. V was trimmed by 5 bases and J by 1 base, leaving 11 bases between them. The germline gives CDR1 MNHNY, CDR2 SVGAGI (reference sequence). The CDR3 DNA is TGTGCCAGCAGTAAGCCCACAGGGAACACTGAAGCTTTCTTT. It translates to CASSKPTGNTEAFF.

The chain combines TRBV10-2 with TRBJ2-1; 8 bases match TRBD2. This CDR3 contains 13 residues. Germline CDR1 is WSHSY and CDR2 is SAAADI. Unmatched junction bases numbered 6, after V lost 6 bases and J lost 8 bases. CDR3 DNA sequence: TGCGCCAGCAGGGATAGCGGGGTCTATGAGCAGTTCTTC. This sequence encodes CASRDSGVYEQFF.

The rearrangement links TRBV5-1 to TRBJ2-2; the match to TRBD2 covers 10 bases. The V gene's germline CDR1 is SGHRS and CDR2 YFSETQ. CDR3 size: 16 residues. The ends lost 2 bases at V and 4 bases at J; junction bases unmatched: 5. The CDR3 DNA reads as TGCGCCAGCAGCTTCCTAGCGGGAGAGAGCACCGGGGAGCTGTTTTTT. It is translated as CASSFLAGESTGELFF.

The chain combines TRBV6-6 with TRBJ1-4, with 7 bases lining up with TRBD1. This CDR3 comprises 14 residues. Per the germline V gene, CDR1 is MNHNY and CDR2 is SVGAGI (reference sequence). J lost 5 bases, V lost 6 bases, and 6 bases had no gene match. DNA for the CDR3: TGTGCCAGCAGCCTCGGGACAGCCAATGAAAAACTGTTTTTT. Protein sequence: CASSLGTANEKLFF.

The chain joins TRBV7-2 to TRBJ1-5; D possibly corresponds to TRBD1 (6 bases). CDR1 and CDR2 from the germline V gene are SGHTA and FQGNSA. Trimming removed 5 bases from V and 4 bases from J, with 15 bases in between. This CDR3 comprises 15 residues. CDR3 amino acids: CASSPHGGWNQPQHF. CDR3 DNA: TGTGCCAGCAGCCCCCACGGGGGCTGGAATCAGCCCCAGCATTTT.

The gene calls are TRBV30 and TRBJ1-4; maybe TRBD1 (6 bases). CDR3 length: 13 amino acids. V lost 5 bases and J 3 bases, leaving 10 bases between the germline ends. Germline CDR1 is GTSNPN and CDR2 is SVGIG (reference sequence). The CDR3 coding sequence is TGTGCCTGGTCCAGGGGTGCTAATGAAAAACTGTTTTTT. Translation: CAWSRGANEKLFF.

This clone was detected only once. Here the CDR3 reads CASSASYEQYF. In nucleotides, the CDR3 is TGTGCCAGCAGTGCCTCCTACGAGCAGTACTTC. The chain has TRBV6-6 and TRBJ2-7, with D unclear. Germline CDR1 and CDR2: MNHNY and SVGAGI (reference sequence). The CDR3 extends over 11 amino acids. Between the trimmed V and J ends, which lost 5 bases and 0 bases, there was a span of 2 bases.

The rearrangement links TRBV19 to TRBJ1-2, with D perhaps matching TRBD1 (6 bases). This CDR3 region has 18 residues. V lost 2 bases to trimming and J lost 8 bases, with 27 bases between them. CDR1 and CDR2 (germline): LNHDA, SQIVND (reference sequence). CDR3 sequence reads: CASSISPPHRTVVQGYTF. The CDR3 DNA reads TGTGCCAGTAGTATATCCCCACCCCATCGGACAGTCGTGCAAGGCTACACCTTC.

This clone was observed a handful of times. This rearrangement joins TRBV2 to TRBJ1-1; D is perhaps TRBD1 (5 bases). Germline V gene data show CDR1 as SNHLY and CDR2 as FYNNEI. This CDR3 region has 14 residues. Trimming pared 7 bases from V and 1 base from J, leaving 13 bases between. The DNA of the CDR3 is TGTGCCAGCACCCAGGGAGGGGAGAACACTGAAGCTTTCTTT. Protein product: CASTQGGENTEAFF.

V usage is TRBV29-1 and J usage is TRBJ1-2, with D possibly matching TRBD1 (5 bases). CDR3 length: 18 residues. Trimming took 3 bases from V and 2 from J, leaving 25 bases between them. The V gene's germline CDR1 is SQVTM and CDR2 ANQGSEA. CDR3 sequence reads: CSVDGRWDAQTENYGYTF. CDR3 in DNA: TGCAGCGTTGACGGACGGTGGGACGCGCAAACCGAGAACTATGGCTACACCTTC.

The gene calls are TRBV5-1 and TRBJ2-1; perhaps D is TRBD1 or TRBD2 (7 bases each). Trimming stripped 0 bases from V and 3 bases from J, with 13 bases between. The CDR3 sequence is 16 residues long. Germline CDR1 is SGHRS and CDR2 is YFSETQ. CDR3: CASSLEGGGLYNEQFF. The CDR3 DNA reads TGCGCCAGCAGCTTGGAGGGAGGGGGCCTCTACAATGAGCAGTTCTTC.

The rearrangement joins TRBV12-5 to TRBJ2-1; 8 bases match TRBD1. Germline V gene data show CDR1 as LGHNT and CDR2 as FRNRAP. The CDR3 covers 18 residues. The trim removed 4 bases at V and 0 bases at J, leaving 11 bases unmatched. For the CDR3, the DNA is TGTGCTAGTGGTTCCGCCCTTTACAGGGGGAGCTCCTACAATGAGCAGTTCTTC. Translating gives CASGSALYRGSSYNEQFF.

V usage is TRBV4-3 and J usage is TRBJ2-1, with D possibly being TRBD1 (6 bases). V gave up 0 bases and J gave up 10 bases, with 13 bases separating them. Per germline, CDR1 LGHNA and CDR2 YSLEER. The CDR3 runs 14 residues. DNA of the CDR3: TGCGCCAGCAGCCAAGAAAAGGGGGTGGTGGAGCAGTTCTTC. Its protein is CASSQEKGVVEQFF.

The CDR3 protein is CASSIGGAIETQYF. The CDR3 region has the DNA TGTGCCAGCAGCATCGGGGGGGCCATTGAGACCCAGTACTTC. This chain connects TRBV7-2 to TRBJ2-5; 8 bases fit TRBD2. CDR3 length equals 14 residues. Unmatched junction bases numbered 7, after V lost 5 bases and J lost 5 bases. Germline assignment: CDR1 SGHTA and CDR2 FQGNSA. The full variable domain, its missing parts supplied by reference TRBV7-2 and TRBJ2-5, is GAGVSQSPSNKVTEKGKDVELRCDPISGHTALYWYRQSLGQGLEFLIYFQGNSAPDKSGLPSDRFSAERTGGSVSTLTIQRTQQEDSAVYLCASSIGGAIETQYFGPGTRLLVL.

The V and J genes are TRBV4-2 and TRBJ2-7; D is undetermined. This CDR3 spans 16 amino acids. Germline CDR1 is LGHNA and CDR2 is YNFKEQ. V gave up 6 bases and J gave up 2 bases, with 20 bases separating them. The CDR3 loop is CASSPYPMSGTYEQYF. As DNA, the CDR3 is TGTGCCAGCAGTCCCTACCCAATGTCAGGCACCTACGAGCAGTACTTC.

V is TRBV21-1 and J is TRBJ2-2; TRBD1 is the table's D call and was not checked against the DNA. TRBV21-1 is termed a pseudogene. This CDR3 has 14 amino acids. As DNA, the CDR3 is TGTGCCAGCAGCAAGGGGACAGGGCGGCGGGAGCTGTTTTTT. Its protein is CASSKGTGRRELFF.